This TCR beta chain was recovered during a study of graft-versus-host responses after intestinal transplantation. For the study at large: Transplantation in recipients was multivisceral, liver-intestinal, or isolated intestinal. Tacrolimus plus steroids were given to all recipients for 3 to 4 years, preceded by anti-thymocyte globulin induction.

A note on this clone: The antigen remains undetermined.

Germline V gene lookup returns CDR1 SGHTA and CDR2 FQGTGA. CDR3 length: 14 amino acids. J lost 10 bases, V lost 2 bases, and 4 bases had no gene match. Using immunoSEQ multiplex PCR, the repertoire was profiled, and TCRdb retains in-frame clones only, with some absent. This sample has some 130,000 clones; over 85% occur once, and the top ten carry around 0.15%. Whole-study findings and limits: Peak GvH clone levels in circulation were associated with early post-transplant HvG declines. Allograft graft-versus-host to host-versus-graft clonal ratios ran high in patients with graft-donor T cell macrochimerism.

The V gene is TRBV7-3, the J gene TRBJ2-1, with TRBD2 matching 11 bases. This sample comprised unstimulated CD4+ T cells sorted from spleen or lymph node cells, obtained before intestinal transplant. The sequence was collected from a human donor who received an intestinal transplant. CDR3 sequence: CASSLGTSGGEQFF. As DNA, the CDR3 is TGTGCCAGCAGCTTAGGGACTAGCGGCGGGGAGCAGTTCTTC. The full variable domain, completed using reference TRBV7-3 and TRBJ2-1, is GAGVSQTPSNKVTEKGKYVELRCDPISGHTALYWYRQSLGQGPEFLIYFQGTGAADDSGLPNDRFFAVRPEGSVSTLKIQRTERGDSAVYLCASSLGTSGGEQFFGPGTRLTVL.